The 32 T cell receptor beta chains below all came from one sample that was sequenced in a study of T cell responses to AZD1222 COVID-19 vaccine (dated by TCRdb to about 2021). Reading the label with the study, this specimen's time point is: baseline before first vaccination. Libraries came from the immunoSEQ multiplex PCR assay. Not all clones reach the TCRdb copy of this immuneACCESS table, which keeps in-frame sequences only. Checked studies attribute under half of the gap to unresolved V genes and leave the rest unexplained. This sample gives more than 95,000 clones in total; roughly 89% of them show up just once. Of the sample, 6.5% to 8% is held by the ten largest clones. Material: peripheral blood, obtained on day 0 of AZD1222 vaccination. All receptors come from an adult in good health.

The table lists this clone with a few counts. The J gene is TRBJ1-1, the V gene TRBV28; tentatively, D is TRBD1 (5 bases). This CDR3 has 14 amino acids. CDR1 and CDR2 (germline): MDHEN, SYDVKM. V shed 6 bases and J shed 1 base, with 12 bases lying between them. The CDR3 reads CASRLGGGNTEAFF. In nucleotides, the CDR3 is TGTGCCAGCAGGTTGGGGGGAGGGAACACTGAAGCTTTCTTT.

The genes are TRBV12-3 or TRBV12-4 and TRBJ1-6, with 9 bases lining up with TRBD1. Trimming took 5 bases from V and 14 from J; bases not matched to a gene: 7. This CDR3 is 13 amino acids long. The CDR3 nucleotides are TGTGCCAGCAGTGCTGGACAGGGGTCATCCCTCCACTTT. Protein product: CASSAGQGSSLHF.

This clone was recorded only once. The chain employs TRBV3-1 (or the pseudogene TRBV3-2) and TRBJ2-7; D is uncertain. The CDR3 has 13 amino acids. Germline assignment: CDR1 LGHDT and CDR2 YNNKEL (reference sequence). The V end was cut by 1 base, the J end by 3 bases, with 7 bases between. Here the CDR3 DNA reads TGTGCCAGCAGCCAAGGAGAGATCTACGAGCAGTACTTC. Translation gives CASSQGEIYEQYF.

The chain recombines TRBV6-5 with TRBJ2-7, with D possibly TRBD1 on 6 matching bases. V was trimmed by 6 bases and J by 2 bases, leaving 8 bases between them. Germline CDR1 MNHEY, CDR2 SVGAGI. The CDR3 runs 12 residues. This chain's CDR3 is CASRQGPYEQYF. As DNA, the CDR3 is TGTGCCAGCAGACAGGGACCCTACGAGCAGTACTTC.

This chain connects TRBV6-5 to TRBJ2-6; the match to TRBD2 covers 8 bases. CDR1 MNHEY and CDR2 SVGAGI come from the germline V gene. This CDR3 contains 15 residues. Losses at the gene ends were 6 bases for V and 2 bases for J; bases not matched to a gene: 3. The CDR3 nucleotides are TGTGCCAGCAGCCCCGGGAGGGCTGGGGCCAACGTCCTGACTTTC. This sequence encodes CASSPGRAGANVLTF.

The chain combines TRBV19 with TRBJ1-2; 8 bases match TRBD1. V was pared by 3 bases and J by 5 bases, with 14 bases of the junction left unmatched. The CDR3 loop spans 17 amino acids. Germline CDR1 reads LNHDA; CDR2 reads SQIVND (reference sequence). The CDR3, as DNA: TGTGCCAGTAGTATGGTTTCAAGGACAGGGCGACCATATGGCTACACCTTC. It specifies CASSMVSRTGRPYGYTF.

This clone occurred once. V and J are TRBV7-8 and TRBJ2-1; D perhaps matches TRBD1 (6 bases). The CDR3 totals 17 residues. Deletions cut 1 base from V and 0 bases from J, with 13 bases between. Germline CDR1 reads SGHVS; CDR2 reads FQNEAQ. The CDR3 loop is CASSLDLDSLSYNEQFF. The CDR3 region has the DNA TGTGCCAGCAGCTTAGATTTGGACAGCCTCTCCTACAATGAGCAGTTCTTC.

The genes are TRBV4-2 and TRBJ2-3; TRBD1 or TRBD2 may be the D gene (7 bases each). The CDR3 has 15 amino acids. Germline CDR1 is LGHNA and CDR2 is YNFKEQ. Trimming removed 0 bases from V and 5 bases from J, with 12 bases in between. CDR3 in amino acids: CASSQDRGREDTQYF. As DNA, the CDR3 is TGTGCCAGCAGCCAAGACAGGGGGAGGGAAGATACGCAGTATTTT.

This clone was counted between two and nine times. The V call is TRBV28, the J call TRBJ1-2; the D is unclear. The germline V and J ends were trimmed by 8 bases and 8 bases, with 9 bases remaining between them. Germline CDR1 and CDR2: MDHEN and SYDVKM. The CDR3 has 10 residues. CDR3 coding DNA: TGTGCCAGCCAGCGGTACGGCTACACCTTC. This translates into CASQRYGYTF.

The chain recombines TRBV7-6 with TRBJ1-5; D may be TRBD1 (6 bases). Germline V gene sequence: CDR1 SGHVS, CDR2 FNYEAQ. The CDR3 is made up of 16 amino acids. Trimming removed 5 bases at V and 0 bases at J, with 14 bases between. As DNA, the CDR3 is TGTGCCAGCAGCCCCTCGGGACAACCTAGCAATCAGCCCCAGCATTTT. Its protein is CASSPSGQPSNQPQHF.

J is TRBJ2-1 and V is TRBV4-1, with TRBD2 matching 11 bases. In germline, CDR1 is MGHRA, CDR2 YSYEKL. The CDR3 consists of 17 residues. Trimming removed 0 bases from V and 7 bases from J; junction bases left unmatched: 8. CDR3 DNA: TGCGCCAGCAGCCAAGAGGTAGCGGGAGGGGGGCGGAATGAGCAGTTCTTC. Residues: CASSQEVAGGGRNEQFF.

This chain uses TRBV6-5 with TRBJ1-3; unclear D gene. This CDR3 spans 15 amino acids. Germline CDR1 MNHEY, CDR2 SVGAGI. Between the trimmed V and J ends, which lost 6 bases and 0 bases, there was a span of 12 bases. CDR3 nucleotide sequence: TGTGCCAGCAGGAGACGAACAGACTCTGGAAACACCATATATTTT. Its translation is CASRRRTDSGNTIYF.

The chain carries TRBV6-4 and TRBJ2-1; 7 bases are shared with TRBD2. Germline trimming cut 3 bases from V and 4 bases from J; bases unmatched to any gene: 9. This CDR3 contains 16 residues. CDR1 and CDR2 from the germline V gene are MRHNA and SNTAGT. CDR3 amino acids: CASSEGVGAGYNEQFF. The DNA of the CDR3 is TGTGCCAGCAGTGAAGGGGTGGGAGCGGGGTACAATGAGCAGTTCTTC.

CDR3 in amino acids: CASGLGRGTDTQYF. The CDR3 DNA follows: TGTGCTAGTGGTTTGGGCCGGGGAACAGATACGCAGTATTTT. J is TRBJ2-3 and V is TRBV12-5; maybe TRBD2 (5 bases). Trimming stripped 1 base from V and 3 bases from J, with 8 bases between. The CDR3 extends over 14 amino acids. CDR1 LGHNT and CDR2 FRNRAP come from the germline V gene.

The chain couples TRBV6-2 or TRBV6-3 to TRBJ1-4, with D hard to call. The CDR3 contains 14 residues. Germline V gives CDR1 MNHEY, CDR2 SVGEGT. With 4 bases removed from V and 0 bases from J, the gap between germline ends came to 6 bases. The CDR3 DNA follows: TGTGCCAGCAGTTTGGGAGCAACTAATGAAAAACTGTTTTTT. This sequence encodes CASSLGATNEKLFF.

This chain connects TRBV6-1 to TRBJ2-7; D gene ambiguous. Trimming stripped 5 bases from V and 0 bases from J, with 17 bases between. Looked up from germline, CDR1 is MNHNS and CDR2 is SASEGT. This CDR3 comprises 16 residues. CDR3 sequence: CASSQGKGRSSYEQYF. DNA of the CDR3: TGTGCCAGCAGTCAAGGGAAAGGCAGAAGCTCCTACGAGCAGTACTTC.

CDR3 protein: CASSIGGRDTQYF. DNA of the CDR3: TGTGCCAGCAGTATAGGCGGGAGGGATACGCAGTATTTT. The chain joins TRBV12-3 or TRBV12-4 to TRBJ2-3; 8 nucleotides match TRBD2. The CDR3 spans 13 residues. Germline trimming cut 5 bases from V and 6 bases from J; bases unmatched to any gene: 4.

By sample fraction, this clone is medium-sized (0.01 to 0.1%). The V gene is TRBV28, the J gene TRBJ2-7, with D possibly TRBD2 on 7 matching bases. This CDR3 is 15 amino acids long. Germline CDR1 MDHEN, CDR2 SYDVKM. V was clipped by 6 bases and J by 4 bases, with 19 bases between them. The CDR3 nucleotides read TGTGCCAGCAGGACCTTTCGGGGGGCCTTGTACGAGCAGTACTTC. Its translation: CASRTFRGALYEQYF. Together with reference TRBV28 and TRBJ2-7, the CDR3 gives the full variable domain: DVKVTQSSRYLVKRTGEKVFLECVQDMDHENMFWYRQDPGLGLRLIYFSYDVKMKEKGDIPEGYSVSREKKERFSLILESASTNQTSMYLCASRTFRGALYEQYFGPGTRLTVT.

This chain connects TRBV19 to TRBJ1-3; 12 nucleotides agree with TRBD1. V was pared by 9 bases and J by 0 bases, with 6 bases of the junction left unmatched. The CDR3 is 16 residues long. The germline CDR1 and CDR2 sequences are LNHDA and SQIVND (reference sequence). Here the CDR3 reads CARWDRGLISGNTIYF. In nucleotides, the CDR3 is TGTGCCAGATGGGACAGGGGGCTAATCTCTGGAAACACCATATATTTT.

The rearrangement links TRBV13 to TRBJ1-3, with a possible D match to TRBD1 (6 bases). This CDR3 region has 17 residues. CDR1 is PRHDT, CDR2 FYEKMQ, per germline (reference sequence). V was trimmed by 4 bases and J by 0 bases, leaving 16 bases between them. The CDR3 DNA is TGTGCCAGCAGCTCGTTAACAGGGCCGGGCTCTGGAAACACCATATATTTT. Residues: CASSSLTGPGSGNTIYF. Looking up the rest from reference TRBV13 and TRBJ1-3 gives the full variable domain: AAGVIQSPRHLIKEKRETATLKCYPIPRHDTVYWYQQGPGQDPQFLISFYEKMQSDKGSIPDRFSAQQFSDYHSELNMSSLELGDSALYFCASSSLTGPGSGNTIYFGEGSWLTVV.

The rearrangement links TRBV7-6 to TRBJ2-5; perhaps TRBD1 as D (5 bases). Trimming took off 1 base at V and 3 bases at J, with 9 bases between the two ends. The CDR3 totals 14 residues. Looked up from germline, CDR1 is SGHVS and CDR2 is FNYEAQ. CDR3 region: CASSLGIGEETQYF. In nucleotides, the CDR3 is TGTGCCAGCAGCTTAGGTATAGGGGAAGAGACCCAGTACTTC.

V and J are TRBV7-3 and TRBJ2-7, with D perhaps matching TRBD1 or TRBD2 (6 bases each). V lost 5 bases and J lost 2, with 16 bases in between. This CDR3 region has 15 residues. Germline CDR1 SGHTA, CDR2 FQGTGA. CDR3 in amino acids: CASSPQGGGPYEQYF. CDR3 sequence (DNA): TGTGCCAGCAGCCCCCAAGGAGGGGGACCCTACGAGCAGTACTTC.

The V and J genes are TRBV4-2 and TRBJ2-5, with D perhaps matching TRBD2 (5 bases). V was shortened by 0 bases and J by 2 bases, with 7 bases between the two germline ends. CDR3 length: 14 amino acids. CDR1 is LGHNA, CDR2 YNFKEQ, per germline. The CDR3 bases are TGTGCCAGCAGCCAAGAACTAGTTCAAGAGACCCAGTACTTC. Translated, it gives CASSQELVQETQYF.

V usage is TRBV11-3 and J usage is TRBJ1-3; D gene ambiguous. V was clipped by 5 bases and J by 5 bases, with 19 bases between them. The CDR3 is made up of 16 amino acids. Germline values: CDR1 SGHNT, CDR2 YENEEA. The CDR3, as DNA: TGTGCCAGCAGCCCCCCCTCTGACTCCCCCAGAAACACCATATATTTT. It codes for CASSPPSDSPRNTIYF.

The J gene is TRBJ2-3, the V gene TRBV2, with D possibly TRBD2 on 6 matching bases. Germline V CDR1 and CDR2: SNHLY, FYNNEI. There are 14 residues in the CDR3. V lost 7 bases and J 4 bases, leaving 15 bases between the germline ends. Here the CDR3 reads CASTDGSDADTQYF. The DNA for the CDR3 is TGTGCCAGCACCGACGGGAGTGATGCAGATACGCAGTATTTT.

In DNA form, the CDR3 reads TGTGCCAGCAGCCTAATGAACACTGAAGCTTTCTTT. It translates to CASSLMNTEAFF. The chain couples TRBV3-1 (or the pseudogene TRBV3-2) to TRBJ1-1; the D is unclear. The length of the CDR3 is 12 residues. Between the trimmed V and J ends, which lost 4 bases and 0 bases, there was a span of 3 bases. Looked up from germline, CDR1 is LGHDT and CDR2 is YNNKEL (reference sequence).

This chain connects TRBV20-1 to TRBJ1-5; D perhaps matches TRBD1 (6 bases). Trimming left V 6 bases short and J 6 bases short, with 9 bases between. This CDR3 comprises 11 residues. CDR1 is DFQATT and CDR2 is SNEGSKA in the germline V gene (reference sequence). The chain's CDR3 is CSAGGAQPQHF. CDR3 nucleotide sequence: TGCAGTGCAGGGGGGGCTCAGCCCCAGCATTTT.

In regard to this clone: A junction boundary mismatches the germline segment, possibly from a read error. The chain joins TRBV14 to TRBJ1-2; D gene uncertain. From germline, CDR1 is SGHDN and CDR2 FVKESK. The CDR3 runs 15 residues. The CDR3 spells CASSQDRFLTRPFHF. Written as DNA, the CDR3 is TGTGCCAGCAGCCAAGACCGCTTTCTAACAAGGCCGTTTCATTTC. The full variable domain, completed using reference TRBV14 and TRBJ1-2, is EAGVTQFPSHSVIEKGQTVTLRCDPISGHDNLYWYRRVMGKEIKFLLHFVKESKQDESGMPNNRFLAERTGGTYSTLKVQPAELEDSGVYFCASSQDRFLTRPFHFGSGTRLTVV.

The J gene is TRBJ2-3, the V gene TRBV7-8, with D possibly TRBD2 on 6 matching bases. The V gene lost 5 bases and the J gene lost 2 bases, with 17 bases spanning the gap. The CDR3 is 16 residues long. Germline V gives CDR1 SGHVS, CDR2 FQNEAQ. Here the CDR3 DNA reads TGTGCCAGCAGCCTCCTGGCGGGACCCCTCACAGATACGCAGTATTTT. It encodes CASSLLAGPLTDTQYF.

The J gene is TRBJ2-1, the V gene TRBV7-3; 7 bases fit TRBD1. With 4 bases clipped from V and 6 bases from J, the junction kept 6 bases outside the gene matches. This CDR3 has 14 residues. Germline V gene sequence: CDR1 SGHTA, CDR2 FQGTGA. CDR3 sequence: CASSSDRDSNEQFF. The CDR3 DNA sequence: TGTGCCAGCAGCTCGGACCGGGACAGCAATGAGCAGTTCTTC.

Comments on this clone: Compared with germline, one end of the junction differs, possibly owing to a read error. The V and J genes are TRBV7-7 and TRBJ2-2, with 10 bases fitting TRBD2. Germline CDR1 is SSHAT and CDR2 is FNYEAQ (reference sequence). The CDR3 totals 17 residues. The CDR3: CASSLASGRMVAGELFF. CDR3 sequence (DNA): TGTGCTAGCAGCTTAGCTAGCGGGAGAATGGTAGCCGGGGAGCTGTTTTTT.

The rearrangement links TRBV19 to TRBJ2-7; TRBD2 agrees at 15 bases. The CDR3 is 16 amino acids. The V segment lost 4 bases and the J segment 2 bases; nucleotides outside the gene matches: 3. Germline lookup yields CDR1 LNHDA and CDR2 SQIVND (reference sequence). The CDR3 DNA follows: TGTGCCAGTAGTACTGGGACTAGCGGGAGGCCCTACGAGCAGTACTTC. Translating gives CASSTGTSGRPYEQYF.